This TCR beta chain was identified during a study of response to subunit inactivated influenza vaccine. This clonotype has a handful of counts. Its cognate antigen is unknown. Broader study findings: The study's authors posited that every seasonal influenza vaccination enlists few new T cells.

CDR3 size: 14 residues. Trimming removed 1 base at V and 5 bases at J, with 10 bases between. TCRdb reprocessed the RT-PCR reads with MiXCR, giving one entry per CDR3 protein. The table records about 780,000 distinct CDR3 sequences, 15% to 20% of them present only once. The sequencing used PBMCs from blood, collected 5 days after vaccination. This sequence originates from a man aged 50-59 years who received an inactivated influenza vaccine. The rearrangement links TRBV12-3 or TRBV12-4 to TRBJ2-3; the D gene is possibly TRBD1 (6 bases). This chain's CDR3 is CASSLERGQDTQYF. CDR3 nucleotides: TGTGCCAGCAGTTTAGAGAGGGGACAAGATACGCAGTATTTT.